Listed below are T cell receptor beta chains from one sample, sequenced in a study of T-cell memory formation after mild COVID-19. TCRdb reprocessed the 5' RACE reads via MiXCR and lists one record per CDR3 protein. The sample records around 99,000 distinct CDR3 sequences, 13% to 15% being singletons. The sample comprised PBMCs or a T cell subset sorted from them (not recorded which). Source of these receptors: a man between 18 and 29 years old who had mild COVID-19 (a few samples of this study predate the infection). Cell type and time point are not known. Each CDR3 is given with its conserved first and last residue. A D gene is named only where the DNA matches it firmly. Size values are once, few and many counts, or a class for expanded clones, and some rows have none.

J: TRBJ2-1; size: few; D: TRBD2; V: TRBV11-2; DNA: TGTGCCAGCAGCGGAGCGGGGGGCAACTCCTACAATGAGCAGTTCTTC; CDR3: CASSGAGGNSYNEQFF
J: TRBJ2-5; size: .; D: .; V: TRBV7-9; DNA: TGTGCCAGCAGCTGGTCGATAGGGATCCAAGAGACCCAGTACTTC; CDR3: CASSWSIGIQETQYF
J: TRBJ2-7; size: many; D: TRBD2; V: TRBV10-3; DNA: TGTGCCATCGAAAGCGGGGGCAGCTCCTACGAGCAGTACTTC; CDR3: CAIESGGSSYEQYF
J: TRBJ2-5; size: few; D: TRBD2; V: TRBV6-5; DNA: TGTGCCAGCAGCCCCGACCGACTAGCGGGGGGCTCGCCCCAGTACTTC; CDR3: CASSPDRLAGGSPQYF
J: TRBJ1-1; size: many; D: .; V: TRBV7-2; DNA: TGTGCCAGCAGCTTCAGGGACCCTGAAGCTTTCTTT; CDR3: CASSFRDPEAFF
J: TRBJ1-1; size: few; D: .; V: TRBV5-1; DNA: TGCGCCAGCAGATATGACGTGAACACTGAAGCTTTCTTT; CDR3: CASRYDVNTEAFF
J: TRBJ2-7; size: few; D: .; V: TRBV5-1; DNA: TGCGCCAGCAGCGTTAGGGGCAGGGGTCCTTACGAGCAGTACTTC; CDR3: CASSVRGRGPYEQYF
J: TRBJ1-5; size: .; D: .; V: TRBV15; DNA: TGTGCCACCAGCAGAGACGGTCGGGTGGGACAGCCCCAGCATTTT; CDR3: CATSRDGRVGQPQHF
J: TRBJ1-5; size: few; D: TRBD1; V: TRBV4-1; DNA: TGCGCCAGCGGACAGGCGGTCAATCAGCCCCAGCATTTT; CDR3: CASGQAVNQPQHF
J: TRBJ2-2; size: .; D: .; V: TRBV7-9; DNA: TGTGCCAGCAGCCGAACAGGTCCGAGCACCGGGGAGCTGTTTTTT; CDR3: CASSRTGPSTGELFF
J: TRBJ2-4; size: many; D: TRBD2; V: TRBV2; DNA: TGTGCCAGCAGTGCCCGGACTAGCGGGGGCCCTAGGGGCATTCAGTACTTC; CDR3: CASSARTSGGPRGIQYF
J: TRBJ2-4; size: .; D: TRBD2; V: TRBV6-2/TRBV6-3; DNA: TGTGCCAGCAGTCCCCCTTGGCGGGGGGTTTTAGCCAAAAACATTCAGTACTTC; CDR3: CASSPPWRGVLAKNIQYF
J: TRBJ2-7; size: few; D: .; V: TRBV11-2; DNA: TGTGCCAGCAGCTTAGACGCCAGGGTTACCTACGAGCAGTACTTC; CDR3: CASSLDARVTYEQYF
J: TRBJ2-2; size: .; D: TRBD1; V: TRBV7-2; DNA: TGTGCCAGCAGCACGTGGACAGGGTTGGTCACCGGGGAGCTGTTTTTT; CDR3: CASSTWTGLVTGELFF
J: TRBJ2-3; size: .; D: TRBD2; V: TRBV12-3/TRBV12-4; DNA: TGTGCCAGCAGCGGCGGGGGGGGCACAGATACGCAGTATTTT; CDR3: CASSGGGGTDTQYF
J: TRBJ1-1; size: .; D: .; V: TRBV13; DNA: TGTGCCAGCAGCCCATTTCGGGGGGAGTACACTGAAGCTTTCTTT; CDR3: CASSPFRGEYTEAFF
J: TRBJ2-1; size: .; D: TRBD1; V: TRBV5-6; DNA: TGTGCCAGCAGCTTCGCCCCTACAGGGGCGGGTGAGCAGTTCTTC; CDR3: CASSFAPTGAGEQFF
J: TRBJ2-1; size: .; D: TRBD2; V: TRBV20-1; DNA: TGCAGTGCTAGGACCCGCGGGGGGTGGTACAATGAGCAGTTCTTC; CDR3: CSARTRGGWYNEQFF
J: TRBJ1-1; size: few; D: TRBD1; V: TRBV7-9; DNA: TGTGCCAGCAGCTTAACGGGACAGTTGTACACTGAAGCTTTCTTT; CDR3: CASSLTGQLYTEAFF
J: TRBJ1-2; size: few; D: .; V: TRBV14; DNA: TGTGCCAGCAGCCAAGATGCCGATCTCTATGGCTACACCTTC; CDR3: CASSQDADLYGYTF
J: TRBJ2-3; size: .; D: .; V: TRBV24-1; DNA: TGTGCCACCAGTGACTCTAGCGAGAGCACAGATACGCAGTATTTT; CDR3: CATSDSSESTDTQYF
J: TRBJ2-2; size: many; D: .; V: TRBV4-3; DNA: TGCGCCAGCAGCCAAGACCGGACAGCCAACACCGGGGAGCTGTTTTTT; CDR3: CASSQDRTANTGELFF
J: TRBJ2-2; size: few; D: TRBD1; V: TRBV6-5; DNA: TGTGCCAGCAGTGTACAGGGGGCCGGGGAGCTGTTTTTT; CDR3: CASSVQGAGELFF